Described below is a single T cell receptor (beta chain) sequence and its context. The antigen is not known. The data derive from a study of cytomegalovirus exposure and HLA in healthy donors. Looking at the study overall: Among the approximately 380 donors who were genotyped, approximately 76% fell in the genetic ancestry cluster that is associated with self-reported Caucasian donors.

V was trimmed by 4 bases and J by 3 bases, leaving 3 bases between them. CDR3 size: 12 residues. In germline, CDR1 is SGHVS, CDR2 FNYEAQ. The PCR used 60 Vbeta and 13 Jbeta primers. Sequencing was performed with immunoSEQ multiplex PCR; in TCRdb, only in-frame clones are kept and a portion is missing. The table counts approximately 110,000 clones; 2% to 2.5% lies in the top ten. Study-wide results and limits: A later examination showed that TCR association rates differed by HLA locus, with DRB1 most and HLA-C fewest. Later analysis found that TCR beta chains associated with HLA were more clonally expanded than other, equally common chains.

The sample taken for sequencing was PBMCs. The receptor's source is a man aged 40-55 years in good health and CMV-seronegative. The rearrangement uses TRBV7-6 and TRBJ2-2, with no clear D. CDR3 amino acids: CASSSYTGELFF. The CDR3 bases are TGTGCCAGCAGCTCCTACACCGGGGAGCTGTTTTTT.